Sequencing of this TCR beta chain was carried out in a study of blood T cell repertoires in COVID-19. As for the study in general: The cDNA or gDNA used as material had been derived from T cells, B-cell-depleted T cells, or PBMCs.

How the authors handled the data: It was from reference gene primer amplification that nucleated cell counts were estimated. Profiling relied on immunoSEQ multiplex PCR, and the TCRdb table lists in-frame clones only, not all of them. V, J and clone size reflect that table, while D and trimming were determined from the DNA. In the table there are 60,000 to 100,000 clones, over 85% of which are singletons. The CDR3 contains 14 residues. Germline values: CDR1 SGHAT, CDR2 FQNNGV. The trim removed 9 bases at V and 7 bases at J, leaving 9 bases unmatched. The TCR originated in a man aged 50 to 60 with active COVID-19. The chain recombines TRBV11-2 with TRBJ1-1, with 12 bases lining up with TRBD1. The sequenced sample was peripheral blood. CDR3 nucleotides: TGTGCCAGTCACGCCGGGACAGGGGGCCTTGAAGCTTTCTTT. Amino acid sequence: CASHAGTGGLEAFF.